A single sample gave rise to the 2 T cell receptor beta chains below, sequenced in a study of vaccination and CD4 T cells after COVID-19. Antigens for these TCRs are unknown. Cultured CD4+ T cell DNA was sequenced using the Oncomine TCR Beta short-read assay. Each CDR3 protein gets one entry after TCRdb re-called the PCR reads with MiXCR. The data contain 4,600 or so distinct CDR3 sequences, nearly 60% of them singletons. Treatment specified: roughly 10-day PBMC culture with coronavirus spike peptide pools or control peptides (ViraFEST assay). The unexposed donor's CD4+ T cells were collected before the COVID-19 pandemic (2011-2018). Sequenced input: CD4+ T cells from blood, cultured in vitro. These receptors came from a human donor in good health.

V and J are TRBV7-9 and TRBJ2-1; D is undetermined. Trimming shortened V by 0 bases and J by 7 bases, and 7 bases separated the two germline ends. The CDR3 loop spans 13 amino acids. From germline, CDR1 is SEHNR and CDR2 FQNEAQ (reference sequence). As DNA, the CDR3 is TGTGCCAGCAGCTTAGCAGCGCGAAATGAGCAGTTCTTC. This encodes CASSLAARNEQFF.

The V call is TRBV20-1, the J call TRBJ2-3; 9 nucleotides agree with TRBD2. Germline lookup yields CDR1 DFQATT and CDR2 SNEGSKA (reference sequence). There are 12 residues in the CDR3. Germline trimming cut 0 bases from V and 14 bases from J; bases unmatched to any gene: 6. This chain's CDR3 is CSARDALAGSYF. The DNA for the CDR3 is TGCAGTGCTAGAGATGCGCTAGCGGGGTCGTATTTT.